The 32 T cell receptor beta chains below were found in one sample sequenced in a study of CD8 T cells in Susac syndrome. The RNA input was roughly 0.45 to 1 ug, and it was reverse transcribed with random hexamers. Via MiXCR, TCRdb re-called the immunoSEQ multiplex PCR reads, giving one row per CDR3 protein. The sample lists 95,000 to 150,000 distinct CDR3 sequences, 94% occurring once. Specimen: CD4+ T cells from PBMCs. These receptors were obtained from a human donor in good health.

The genes are TRBV29-1 and TRBJ2-5; D ambiguous. Germline-derived CDR1 and CDR2 are SQVTM and ANQGSEA. The CDR3 contains 13 residues. Trimming shortened V by 4 bases and J by 0 bases, and 9 bases separated the two germline ends. This CDR3 reads CSVGSENQETQYF. DNA of the CDR3: TGCAGCGTTGGAAGTGAAAACCAAGAGACCCAGTACTTC.

This clonotype has more than one count but fewer than ten. The rearrangement joins TRBV6-1 to TRBJ2-2, with 10 bases that match TRBD2. The CDR3 runs to 15 residues. Germline V CDR1 and CDR2: MNHNS, SASEGT. Trimming took 7 bases from V and 2 from J; bases not matched to a gene: 4. CDR3 residues: CASTPSGRNTGELFF. DNA of the CDR3: TGTGCCAGCACACCTAGCGGGAGAAACACCGGGGAGCTGTTTTTT.

For the CDR3, the DNA is TGCGCCAGCAGCCCCTCCCCCGGTGCAGATACGCAGTATTTT. Amino acids: CASSPSPGADTQYF. J is TRBJ2-3 and V is TRBV5-1; D call uncertain. The germline V gene encodes CDR1 SGHRS and CDR2 YFSETQ. The CDR3 loop spans 14 amino acids. Trimming stripped 4 bases from V and 4 bases from J, with 13 bases between.

This clonotype was seen only once. The gene calls are TRBV2 and TRBJ1-1; D not resolved. The V end lost 6 bases, the J end lost 1 base, and 12 bases lay between the germline ends. This CDR3 is built from 14 residues. The germline V gene encodes CDR1 SNHLY and CDR2 FYNNEI. The CDR3 region is CASRLAGENTEAFF. CDR3 nucleotides: TGTGCCAGCAGACTAGCCGGAGAGAACACTGAAGCTTTCTTT.

The chain employs TRBV9 and TRBJ2-1, with 12 bases that match TRBD2. Germline-derived CDR1 and CDR2 are SGDLS and YYNGEE. J was trimmed by 2 bases and V by 3 bases; bases with no gene match: 3. The CDR3 spans 16 residues. The CDR3 region is CASSGGLAGTYNEQFF. The CDR3 DNA reads as TGTGCCAGCAGCGGGGGACTAGCGGGCACCTACAATGAGCAGTTCTTC.

This chain joins TRBV19 and TRBJ1-2, with D perhaps TRBD1 (5 bases). Trimming shortened V by 4 bases and J by 4 bases, and 22 bases separated the two germline ends. Germline CDR1 is LNHDA and CDR2 is SQIVND (reference sequence). This CDR3 region has 17 residues. DNA for the CDR3: TGTGCCAGTAGTACCTATGGGGGGACCCAAGACGGCTATGGCTACACCTTC. This sequence encodes CASSTYGGTQDGYGYTF.

About this clonotype itself: The junction differs from germline at one of its ends, possibly a read error. The V call is TRBV23-1, the J call TRBJ1-1; D is unclear. TRBV23-1 is treated as an ORF (open reading frame) with a function not yet certain. This CDR3 is built from 11 residues. As DNA, the CDR3 is TGCGCCAGCAGTCAAGGGGTGAAGCTTATCTTT. Its translation: CASSQGVKLIF.

The chain links TRBV6-6 to TRBJ2-6, with D maybe TRBD1 (6 bases). CDR1 MNHNY and CDR2 SVGAGI come from the germline V gene (reference sequence). With 7 bases removed from V and 2 bases from J, the gap between germline ends came to 12 bases. The CDR3 is made up of 15 amino acids. CDR3 sequence: CASTSRGPGANVLTF. CDR3 DNA sequence: TGTGCCAGCACCTCCAGGGGACCTGGGGCCAACGTCCTGACTTTC.

The rearrangement uses TRBV29-1 and TRBJ2-7, with 12 bases that match TRBD1. Germline lookup yields CDR1 SQVTM and CDR2 ANQGSEA. The CDR3 runs to 16 residues. Trimming cost V 5 bases and J 0 bases; bases outside gene matches: 8. The CDR3 nucleotides read TGCAGCGTTCAAGCTCCGGGACAGGGGGCCTCCTACGAGCAGTACTTC. Its translation is CSVQAPGQGASYEQYF.

This chain links TRBV29-1 with TRBJ2-7; D is unclear. V lost 4 bases and J lost 7, with 23 bases in between. The germline CDR1 and CDR2 sequences are SQVTM and ANQGSEA. The CDR3 consists of 15 residues. The chain's CDR3 is CSVVSATNPVGEQYF. The CDR3 DNA follows: TGCAGCGTTGTTTCCGCAACTAACCCCGTGGGGGAGCAGTACTTC.

The V gene is TRBV20-1, the J gene TRBJ2-7; 8 bases match TRBD2. The CDR3 spans 15 residues. V was clipped by 5 bases and J by 3 bases; unmatched bases: 12. The germline V gene encodes CDR1 DFQATT and CDR2 SNEGSKA (reference sequence). CDR3 sequence reads: CSAEGSGRGGYEQYF. CDR3 DNA sequence: TGCAGTGCTGAGGGAAGCGGGAGAGGGGGCTACGAGCAGTACTTC.

This clonotype was seen only a few times. V usage is TRBV12-3 or TRBV12-4 and J usage is TRBJ2-7; TRBD2 is a possible D gene (5 bases). The CDR3 sequence is 15 residues long. Trimming removed 1 base at V and 0 bases at J, with 10 bases between. CDR3 sequence reads: CASSLEEASSYEQYF. The CDR3 bases are TGTGCCAGCAGTTTAGAGGAGGCAAGCTCCTACGAGCAGTACTTC.

The rearrangement joins TRBV18 to TRBJ2-3; a weak D match, TRBD2 (5 bases). Looked up from germline, CDR1 is KGHSH and CDR2 is LQKENI. The CDR3 length is 15 residues. Trimming shortened V by 6 bases and J by 1 base, and 14 bases separated the two germline ends. This CDR3 reads CASSTTTQGTDTQYF. CDR3 bases: TGTGCCAGCTCGACTACTACGCAGGGCACAGATACGCAGTATTTT.

V usage is TRBV5-1 and J usage is TRBJ2-1, with TRBD2 matching 10 bases. The CDR3 is 15 amino acids. Germline V gives CDR1 SGHRS, CDR2 YFSETQ. V was pared by 3 bases and J by 8 bases, with 8 bases of the junction left unmatched. The chain's CDR3 is CASSSGTSDVDEQFF. For the CDR3, the DNA is TGCGCCAGCAGCTCCGGGACTAGCGATGTCGATGAGCAGTTCTTC.

The V and J genes are TRBV7-2 and TRBJ2-7; TRBD2 matches 7 bases. CDR3 length: 17 amino acids. After removal of 1 base from V and 0 bases from J, the junction contained 9 bases not matched to a gene. Germline assignment: CDR1 SGHTA and CDR2 FQGNSA. CDR3 region: CASSLGGVGGPSYEQYF. The CDR3 DNA sequence: TGTGCCAGCAGCTTAGGAGGGGTGGGAGGGCCCTCCTACGAGCAGTACTTC.

This chain links TRBV20-1 with TRBJ1-5; D gene uncertain. Trimming took off 4 bases at V and 3 bases at J, with 7 bases between the two ends. CDR3 size: 12 residues. CDR1 and CDR2 from the germline V gene are DFQATT and SNEGSKA (reference sequence). The CDR3 DNA is TGCAGTGCTACCACCTCCAATCAGCCCCAGCATTTT. As protein: CSATTSNQPQHF.

CDR3 in amino acids: CASSQVGNNYGYTF. The CDR3 coding sequence is TGTGCCAGCAGCCAAGTGGGCAATAACTATGGCTACACCTTC. J is TRBJ1-2 and V is TRBV3-1, with D hard to call. The CDR3 sequence is 14 residues long. Germline CDR1 LGHDT, CDR2 YNNKEL (reference sequence). Trimming took off 1 base at V and 1 base at J, with 7 bases between the two ends.

The rearrangement links TRBV29-1 to TRBJ1-1, with no clear D. The germline CDR1 and CDR2 sequences are SQVTM and ANQGSEA. The CDR3 is 15 amino acids. Trimming shortened V by 5 bases and J by 1 base, and 17 bases separated the two germline ends. CDR3 nucleotides: TGCAGCGTTAACCCCGGGAATCGGGGGAACACTGAAGCTTTCTTT. It encodes CSVNPGNRGNTEAFF.

This clonotype appeared a few times. The DNA of the CDR3 is TGTGCCAGCAGCCATTACGAGCAGTACTTC. Translation: CASSHYEQYF. The chain uses TRBV11-2 and TRBJ2-7; unclear D gene. The germline V and J ends were trimmed by 5 bases and 4 bases, with 3 bases remaining between them. Per germline, CDR1 SGHAT and CDR2 FQNNGV. The CDR3 spans 10 residues.

Only a few counts were recorded for this clonotype. The V call is TRBV5-6, the J call TRBJ2-4; D gene ambiguous. In germline, CDR1 is SGHDT, CDR2 YYEEEE. This CDR3 spans 14 amino acids. Trimming shortened V by 4 bases and J by 0 bases, and 8 bases separated the two germline ends. The chain's CDR3 is CASSPPGAKNIQYF. The CDR3 bases are TGTGCCAGCAGCCCCCCTGGAGCCAAAAACATTCAGTACTTC.

The rearrangement uses TRBV6-5 and TRBJ2-3; 7 nucleotides line up with TRBD1. The CDR3 sequence is 13 residues long. Germline CDR1 reads MNHEY; CDR2 reads SVGAGI. Losses at the gene ends were 2 bases for V and 12 bases for J; bases not matched to a gene: 8. CDR3 protein: CASSYSQGGSQYF. The CDR3 DNA sequence: TGTGCCAGCAGTTACAGCCAAGGGGGCTCCCAGTATTTT.

V is TRBV5-1 and J is TRBJ2-3; D is ambiguous. Trimming left V 5 bases short and J 3 bases short, with 10 bases between. This CDR3 has 13 residues. From germline, CDR1 is SGHRS and CDR2 YFSETQ. The chain's CDR3 is CASREDWTDTQYF. For the CDR3, the DNA is TGCGCCAGCAGGGAAGACTGGACAGATACGCAGTATTTT. Combining the CDR3 with reference TRBV5-1 and TRBJ2-3 gives the whole variable domain KAGVTQTPRYLIKTRGQQVTLSCSPISGHRSVSWYQQTPGQGLQFLFEYFSETQRNKGNFPGRFSGRQFSNSRSEMNVSTLELGDSALYLCASREDWTDTQYFGPGTRLTVL.

The CDR3 loop reads CASSQPGLAVLNEQFF. CDR3 nucleotide sequence: TGCGCCAGCAGCCAACCGGGACTAGCGGTTTTGAATGAGCAGTTCTTC. This chain links TRBV5-1 with TRBJ2-1, with TRBD2 matching over 11 bases. V was clipped by 4 bases and J by 7 bases; unmatched bases: 10. CDR1 and CDR2 from the germline V gene are SGHRS and YFSETQ. The CDR3 sequence is 16 residues long. Looking up the rest from reference TRBV5-1 and TRBJ2-1 gives the full variable domain: KAGVTQTPRYLIKTRGQQVTLSCSPISGHRSVSWYQQTPGQGLQFLFEYFSETQRNKGNFPGRFSGRQFSNSRSEMNVSTLELGDSALYLCASSQPGLAVLNEQFFGPGTRLTVL.

This chain links TRBV19 with TRBJ2-5, with TRBD1 identical over 8 bases. CDR3 length equals 13 residues. Looked up from germline, CDR1 is LNHDA and CDR2 is SQIVND (reference sequence). V lost 4 bases and J lost 7; bases outside the gene matches: 5. The CDR3: CASSTQGDGTQYF. CDR3 in DNA: TGTGCCAGTAGTACACAGGGGGACGGGACCCAGTACTTC.

This sequence joins TRBV18 and TRBJ2-5; 9 positions match TRBD2. The junction had 9 bases not matched to a gene; V was cut back by 3 bases and J by 10 bases. Per germline, CDR1 KGHSH and CDR2 LQKENI. CDR3 length equals 14 residues. The DNA for the CDR3 is TGTGCCAGCTCACCGGGGACTAGCTATTTGGGCCAGTACTTC. It translates to CASSPGTSYLGQYF.

The gene calls are TRBV6-6 and TRBJ1-5, with TRBD1 matching 8 bases. The V gene end was trimmed by 2 bases and the J gene end by 4 bases; junction bases not matched to a gene: 1. This CDR3 is built from 14 residues. In germline, CDR1 is MNHNY, CDR2 SVGAGI (reference sequence). This CDR3 reads CASSYGQGNQPQHF. CDR3 nucleotide sequence: TGTGCCAGCAGTTACGGACAGGGAAATCAGCCCCAGCATTTT.

The V call is TRBV3-1, the J call TRBJ2-1; D is undetermined. The CDR3 runs to 13 residues. The V gene's germline CDR1 is LGHDT and CDR2 YNNKEL (reference sequence). Trimming cost V 1 base and J 9 bases, with 10 bases left between them. The CDR3 nucleotides are TGTGCCAGCAGCCAAGCCGGTCATCCTGAGCAGTTCTTC. Translating it yields CASSQAGHPEQFF.

The CDR3 spells CASSQGQNTGELFF. The CDR3 DNA reads as TGTGCCAGCAGCCAGGGACAGAACACCGGGGAGCTGTTTTTT. V is TRBV6-5 and J is TRBJ2-2, with D possibly matching TRBD1 (6 bases). Per germline, CDR1 MNHEY and CDR2 SVGAGI. CDR3 size: 14 residues. V gave up 6 bases and J gave up 1 base, with 9 bases separating them.

The V and J genes are TRBV20-1 and TRBJ2-5; a weak D match, TRBD2 (6 bases). V lost 6 bases and J lost 5, with 13 bases in between. There are 12 residues in the CDR3. CDR1 is DFQATT and CDR2 is SNEGSKA in the germline V gene (reference sequence). The CDR3 reads CSASEGRETQYF. CDR3 DNA sequence: TGCAGTGCGTCGGAGGGCCGGGAGACCCAGTACTTC.

The chain couples TRBV4-3 to TRBJ2-3, with D perhaps given as TRBD1 or TRBD2 (5 bases each). The germline V gene encodes CDR1 LGHNA and CDR2 YSLEER. Trimming removed 0 bases from V and 2 bases from J, with 12 bases in between. This CDR3 comprises 16 residues. CDR3 sequence (DNA): TGCGCCAGCAGCCAAGAGGGGGAACGTGCCACAGATACGCAGTATTTT. Translating it yields CASSQEGERATDTQYF.

The chain couples TRBV10-1 to TRBJ2-4, with 8 bases lining up with TRBD1. With V trimmed by 4 bases and J by 7 bases, 3 bases remained unmatched. Germline CDR1 WNHNN, CDR2 SYGVQD (reference sequence). The CDR3 contains 13 residues. The CDR3 spells CASSANRGNIQYF. DNA of the CDR3: TGCGCCAGCAGTGCAAACAGGGGGAACATTCAGTACTTC.

The gene calls are TRBV3-1 and TRBJ2-2, with TRBD1 matching over 8 bases. CDR1 LGHDT and CDR2 YNNKEL come from the germline V gene (reference sequence). V lost 3 bases, J lost 6 bases, and 6 bases stayed unmatched. The CDR3 is 15 residues long. CDR3 protein: CASSHGQGAAGELFF. The CDR3 nucleotides are TGTGCCAGCAGCCATGGGCAGGGGGCCGCCGGGGAGCTGTTTTTT.